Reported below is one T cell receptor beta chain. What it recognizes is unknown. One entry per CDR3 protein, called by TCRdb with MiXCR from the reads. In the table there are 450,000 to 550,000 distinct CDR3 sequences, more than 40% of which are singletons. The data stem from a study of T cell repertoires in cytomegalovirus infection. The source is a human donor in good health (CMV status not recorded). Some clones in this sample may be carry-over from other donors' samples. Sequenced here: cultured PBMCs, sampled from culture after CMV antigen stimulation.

CDR3 bases: TGTGCCAGTAGTATAGTCGGCAGACCCCATGGCTACACCTTC. This translates into CASSIVGRPHGYTF. The rearrangement joins TRBV19 to TRBJ1-2; D is ambiguous. This CDR3 comprises 14 residues. Trimming left V 1 base short and J 6 bases short, with 12 bases between. Germline V gene lookup returns CDR1 LNHDA and CDR2 SQIVND (reference sequence).